Described below is a single TCR beta chain sequence and its context. The entry originates in a study of blood T cell repertoires in COVID-19. Background on the study: PBMCs, B-cell-depleted T cells, or T cells provided the cDNA or gDNA that made up the material.

From germline, CDR1 is LNHDA and CDR2 SQIVND (reference sequence). With V trimmed by 5 bases and J by 4 bases, 3 bases remained unmatched. The CDR3 contains 13 residues. Recruits, aged roughly 18 to 95 years, lived in 24 US areas. Participants reported their clinical history, and cohort assignment relied on those reports. Original methodology: From reference gene primer amplification, estimates of nucleated cell counts were derived. The protocol was immunoSEQ multiplex PCR, while the TCRdb copy is restricted to in-frame clones and leaves out a portion. For V, J and clone size, that table is used; D and trimming come from the DNA. The sample contains 200,000 to 300,000 clones, around 90% of which appear only once.

This receptor was identified in a woman aged 30 to 39 with acute COVID-19. Specimen: PBMCs or T cells enriched from blood (not recorded which). V gene TRBV19 combines with J gene TRBJ2-5, with TRBD2 matching 8 bases. CDR3 coding DNA: TGTGCCAGTAGTGTCGGGGGGGTAGAGACCCAGTACTTC. Amino acids: CASSVGGVETQYF.